Detailed here is one T cell receptor (beta chain). The antigen is unknown. TCRdb's copy holds only in-frame clones and misses some; the assay was immunoSEQ multiplex PCR. Of over 120,000 clones in the sample, 75% to 90% were seen once. This sample stems from a study of T cell responses to AZD1222 COVID-19 vaccine. General study points: Without day 14 samples, only post-peak T cell repertoires were studied. Clonal diversity was possibly underestimated, and the donors were mostly white British, with more females.

The CDR3 consists of 17 residues. CDR1 is MDHEN and CDR2 is SYDVKM in the germline V gene. After removal of 5 bases from V and 1 base from J, the junction contained 10 bases not matched to a gene. Sequencing used peripheral blood, obtained on day 0 of AZD1222 vaccination. The chain employs TRBV28 and TRBJ2-3; TRBD1 aligns across 9 bases. The receptor comes from an adult in good health. This chain's CDR3 is CASSHGQGRYRTDTQYF. CDR3 in DNA: TGTGCCAGCAGTCACGGACAGGGGAGATACCGCACAGATACGCAGTATTTT. Full variable domain (rest looked up from reference TRBV28 and TRBJ2-3): DVKVTQSSRYLVKRTGEKVFLECVQDMDHENMFWYRQDPGLGLRLIYFSYDVKMKEKGDIPEGYSVSREKKERFSLILESASTNQTSMYLCASSHGQGRYRTDTQYFGPGTRLTVL.